This T cell receptor (beta chain) was recorded in a study of CD8 T cells in ankylosing spondylitis. Study-level points and caveats: Seven to nine highly homologous variants made up a TCR beta motif, and this motif appeared characteristic of ankylosing spondylitis blood. Past studies reported some motif variants in reactive arthritis synovial fluid and blood. Reported data indicate significant enrichment of disease-linked clones within matched ankylosing spondylitis synovial fluid.

Note on this clonotype: Its antigen is unidentified.

TCRdb analysed the 5' RACE reads with MiXCR anew, one entry per CDR3 protein. The sample shows about 240,000 distinct CDR3 sequences, over 8.5% of them seen only once. V was cut by 8 bases and J by 0 bases, with 19 bases left in between. This CDR3 has 16 amino acids. Germline V lookup: CDR1 MNHEY, CDR2 SVGAGI. The V gene is TRBV6-5, the J gene TRBJ2-5, with D perhaps matching TRBD2 (5 bases). This receptor was identified in a male donor with ankylosing spondylitis or in good health (not recorded which). Sequences were obtained from blood, either unsorted or a sorted T cell fraction (not recorded which). CDR3 sequence (DNA): TGTGCCAGCCGTCGGTACTCGGGGAACTACCAAGAGACCCAGTACTTC. This gives the protein CASRRYSGNYQETQYF.